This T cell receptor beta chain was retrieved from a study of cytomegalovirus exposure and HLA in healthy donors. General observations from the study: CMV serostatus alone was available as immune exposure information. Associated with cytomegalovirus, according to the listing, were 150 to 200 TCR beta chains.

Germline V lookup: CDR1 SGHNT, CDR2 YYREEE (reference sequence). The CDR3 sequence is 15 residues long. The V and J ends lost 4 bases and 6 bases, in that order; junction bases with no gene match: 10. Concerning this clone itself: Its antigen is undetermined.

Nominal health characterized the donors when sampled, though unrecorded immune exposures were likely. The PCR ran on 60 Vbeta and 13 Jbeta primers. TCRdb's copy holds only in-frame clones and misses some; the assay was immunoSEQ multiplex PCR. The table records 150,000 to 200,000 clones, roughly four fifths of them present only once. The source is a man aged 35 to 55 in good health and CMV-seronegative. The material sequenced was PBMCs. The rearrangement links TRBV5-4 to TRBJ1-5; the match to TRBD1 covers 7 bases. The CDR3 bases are TGTGCCAGCAGCCACGACAGGGCCCAGGGTCAGCCCCAGCATTTT. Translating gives CASSHDRAQGQPQHF.